One sample yielded the 2 T cell receptor beta chains listed below, sequenced in a study of metastatic and nonmetastatic thyroid tumors. No treatment of any kind had been given to any patient before thyroid surgery. TCRdb re-analyzed the PCR reads through MiXCR. This table has tens of thousands of clones, 20% appearing once. Sequencing was performed on adjacent normal tissue. The receptors stem from a female donor with papillary thyroid cancer or a benign thyroid nodule (not recorded which). Some clones in this sample may be carry-over from other donors' samples.

This clone was seen at least ten times. A read error may account for a junction end that differs from germline. The gene calls are TRBV28 and TRBJ2-1; TRBD1 agrees at 11 bases. From germline, CDR1 is MDHEN and CDR2 SYDVKM. There are 15 residues in the CDR3. The CDR3 DNA is TGTGCCGGCAGAAAGGGGGGACAGGGGGGAAATGAGCAGTTCTTC. This sequence encodes CAGRKGGQGGNEQFF.

This clone was counted many times. This same CDR3 is encoded by further DNA sequences in the sample. This chain links TRBV11-2 with TRBJ1-4; D not certain. This CDR3 is built from 13 residues. The V and J ends lost 5 bases and 8 bases respectively, with 12 bases between them. The germline CDR1 and CDR2 sequences are SGHAT and FQNNGV. In nucleotides, the CDR3 is TGTGCCAGCAGCGAATGGGAAGGAGAAAAACTGTTTTTT. It codes for CASSEWEGEKLFF.